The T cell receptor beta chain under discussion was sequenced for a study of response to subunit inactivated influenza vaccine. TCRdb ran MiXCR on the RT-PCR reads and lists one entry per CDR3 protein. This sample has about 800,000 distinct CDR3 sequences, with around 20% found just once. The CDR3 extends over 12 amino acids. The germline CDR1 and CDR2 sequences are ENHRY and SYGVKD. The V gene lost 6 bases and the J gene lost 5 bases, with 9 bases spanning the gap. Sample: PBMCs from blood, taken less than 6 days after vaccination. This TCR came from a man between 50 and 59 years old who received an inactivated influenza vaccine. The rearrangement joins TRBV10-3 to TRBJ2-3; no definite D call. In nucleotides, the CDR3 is TGTGCCATCAGGGAGACCGGAGATACGCAGTATTTT. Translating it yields CAIRETGDTQYF.